Below, 26 T cell receptor beta chains from the same sample are listed, as sequenced in a study of shared clonotypes between healthy human individuals (TCRdb year 2020). Libraries were constructed by the immunoSEQ multiplex PCR assay. Held by TCRdb, this immuneACCESS table contains in-frame sequences only and omits some clones. Under half of the omission traces to an unresolved V gene where checked; the cause of the rest is unknown. Present in this sample are millions of clones, just over 90% of which were seen just once. 0.39% of the sample goes to the ten largest clones. Material for sequencing was naive CD4+ T cells from PBMCs. The cell subset or site label, read with the paper, signifies: CD45RA+ positively selected. The receptors originated from a man between 18 and 29 years old in good health. Some clones in this sample may be carry-over from other donors' samples.

The J gene is TRBJ2-7, the V gene TRBV6-5; TRBD2 matches 7 bases. CDR1 and CDR2 from the germline V gene are MNHEY and SVGAGI. CDR3 length: 16 residues. Unmatched junction bases numbered 8, after V lost 0 bases and J lost 3 bases. The CDR3 DNA sequence: TGTGCCAGCAGTTACTCCGGGAGGCCCCAACACTACGAGCAGTACTTC. Translated, it gives CASSYSGRPQHYEQYF.

About this clone itself: Without the conserved terminal phenylalanine or tryptophan, this CDR3 likely stems from a read error. J is TRBJ1-1 and V is TRBV30; no definite D call. CDR3 length: 11 residues. CDR1 and CDR2 from the germline V gene are GTSNPN and SVGIG (reference sequence). Trimming cost V 8 bases and J 1 base, with 8 bases left between them. CDR3 DNA sequence: TGTGCCCGGCAGACGAACACTGAAGCTTTCGTT. It encodes CARQTNTEAFV.

This chain links TRBV7-9 with TRBJ2-2, with 9 bases lining up with TRBD1. This CDR3 spans 16 amino acids. The ends lost 1 base at V and 3 bases at J; junction bases unmatched: 3. Per germline, CDR1 SEHNR and CDR2 FQNEAQ (reference sequence). This chain's CDR3 is CASSLGDRGDTGELFF. The CDR3 nucleotides read TGTGCCAGCAGCTTAGGCGACAGGGGGGACACCGGGGAGCTGTTTTTT.

The chain carries TRBV6-1 and TRBJ2-1; 8 nucleotides line up with TRBD1. Trimming at V came to 5 bases and at J to 4 bases, leaving 7 bases not matched to a gene. Germline CDR1 and CDR2: MNHNS and SASEGT. This CDR3 has 15 amino acids. The DNA for the CDR3 is TGTGCCAGCAGTCCGATGGACAGGGTGTACAATGAGCAGTTCTTC. This codes for CASSPMDRVYNEQFF.

The V and J genes are TRBV5-1 and TRBJ2-1; D gene uncertain. This CDR3 comprises 13 residues. CDR1 and CDR2 from the germline V gene are SGHRS and YFSETQ. Between the trimmed V and J ends, which lost 7 bases and 0 bases, there was a span of 8 bases. CDR3 protein: CASSVHSYNEQFF. CDR3 DNA: TGCGCCAGCTCCGTACACTCCTACAATGAGCAGTTCTTC.

V and J are TRBV27 and TRBJ1-2; 7 nucleotides line up with TRBD1. Germline loops: CDR1 MNHEY, CDR2 SMNVEV (reference sequence). This CDR3 contains 14 residues. Germline trimming cut 5 bases from V and 7 bases from J; bases unmatched to any gene: 10. The CDR3 is CASSSLTGTGGYTF. CDR3 DNA: TGTGCCAGCAGTAGCCTGACAGGGACCGGTGGCTACACCTTC.

This clone was counted a single time. The chain links TRBV6-4 to TRBJ2-3, with unresolved D. The V gene's germline CDR1 is MRHNA and CDR2 SNTAGT. The CDR3 is 12 amino acids. V lost 0 bases and J lost 8, with 6 bases in between. The DNA for the CDR3 is TGTGCCAGCAGTGACTCCGCGGCTACGCAGTATTTT. This gives the protein CASSDSAATQYF.

There are a few counts of this clone. V gene TRBV7-2 combines with J gene TRBJ2-7; TRBD2 matches at 7 bases. Germline V gene lookup returns CDR1 SGHTA and CDR2 FQGNSA. This CDR3 has 14 residues. Trimming cost V 2 bases and J 3 bases; bases outside gene matches: 4. CDR3 bases: TGTGCCAGCAGCTTACTGACTAGCTACTACGAGCAGTACTTC. It encodes CASSLLTSYYEQYF.

As to this clone: This CDR3 is also generated by other DNA sequences in the sample. This chain joins TRBV19 and TRBJ2-1; 12 positions agree with TRBD2. The J segment lost 4 bases and the V segment lost 7 bases, leaving 2 bases of the junction unmatched. The CDR3 contains 14 residues. Germline V gene lookup returns CDR1 LNHDA and CDR2 SQIVND (reference sequence). The CDR3 reads CASTGLAGYNEQFF. For the CDR3, the DNA is TGTGCCAGTACCGGACTAGCGGGGTACAATGAGCAGTTCTTC.

V usage is TRBV7-9 and J usage is TRBJ1-4; TRBD1 aligns across 10 bases. The CDR3 sequence is 16 residues long. The V gene end was trimmed by 5 bases and the J gene end by 8 bases; junction bases not matched to a gene: 11. Looked up from germline, CDR1 is SEHNR and CDR2 is FQNEAQ (reference sequence). CDR3 sequence reads: CASSRDRGLLSEKLFF. The CDR3, as DNA: TGTGCCAGCAGCCGAGACAGGGGGCTTTTGTCCGAAAAACTGTTTTTT.

J is TRBJ1-1 and V is TRBV6-5; possible D gene TRBD1, 5 bases. V lost 4 bases to trimming and J lost 3 bases, with 12 bases between them. The CDR3 loop spans 14 amino acids. Germline values: CDR1 MNHEY, CDR2 SVGAGI. The CDR3 DNA sequence: TGTGCCAGCAGTTTCCGCAGGGCGGACACTGAAGCTTTCTTT. Translating gives CASSFRRADTEAFF.

The rearrangement uses TRBV4-2 and TRBJ2-7, with D possibly being TRBD1 or TRBD2 (5 bases each). Germline CDR1 and CDR2: LGHNA and YNFKEQ. The length of the CDR3 is 15 residues. The ends were cut back, 0 bases at V and 0 bases at J, with 9 bases in the middle. The CDR3 DNA is TGTGCCAGCAGCCAAGATCGGGGCACCTCCTACGAGCAGTACTTC. Protein: CASSQDRGTSYEQYF.

This clone appeared a few times. V usage is TRBV11-2 and J usage is TRBJ1-1; possible D gene TRBD1, 5 bases. This CDR3 spans 14 amino acids. The germline gives CDR1 SGHAT, CDR2 FQNNGV. Trimming pared 5 bases from V and 6 bases from J, leaving 16 bases between. CDR3 nucleotide sequence: TGTGCCAGCAGCCCCCCGGCCAGGGTCCCTGAAGCTTTCTTT. Translating it yields CASSPPARVPEAFF.

The chain carries TRBV4-1 and TRBJ1-1; weak D call: TRBD1 (6 bases). The CDR3 is 14 amino acids. Trimming left V 6 bases short and J 1 base short, with 12 bases between. Per germline, CDR1 MGHRA and CDR2 YSYEKL. The CDR3 spells CASSRGGWNTEAFF. CDR3 nucleotides: TGCGCCAGCAGTAGGGGGGGGTGGAACACTGAAGCTTTCTTT.

This clone showed up just once. The rearrangement joins TRBV9 to TRBJ1-3; D perhaps matches TRBD1 (6 bases). This CDR3 has 14 amino acids. CDR1 and CDR2 from the germline V gene are SGDLS and YYNGEE. Between the trimmed V and J ends, which lost 2 bases and 4 bases, there was a span of 10 bases. The CDR3 DNA follows: TGTGCCAGCAGCGTGCAGGGGATGGGAAACACCATATATTTT. The encoded protein is CASSVQGMGNTIYF.

The chain joins TRBV11-2 to TRBJ2-3, with TRBD2 identical over 12 bases. This CDR3 is built from 18 residues. Trimming at V came to 1 base and at J to 0 bases, leaving 5 bases not matched to a gene. CDR1 and CDR2 from the germline V gene are SGHAT and FQNNGV. The CDR3 sequence is CASSLGLAGATSTDTQYF. DNA for the CDR3: TGTGCCAGCAGCTTAGGACTAGCGGGAGCTACTAGCACAGATACGCAGTATTTT.

Comments on this clone: This CDR3 is also generated by other DNA sequences in the sample. This sequence joins TRBV5-1 and TRBJ2-3; D remains unclear. V gave up 0 bases and J gave up 2 bases, with 7 bases separating them. The germline V gene encodes CDR1 SGHRS and CDR2 YFSETQ. CDR3 length: 14 residues. The CDR3 loop is CASSLDGYTDTQYF. As DNA, the CDR3 is TGCGCCAGCAGCTTGGACGGGTACACAGATACGCAGTATTTT. Based on the CDR3 plus reference TRBV5-1 and TRBJ2-3, the full variable domain is KAGVTQTPRYLIKTRGQQVTLSCSPISGHRSVSWYQQTPGQGLQFLFEYFSETQRNKGNFPGRFSGRQFSNSRSEMNVSTLELGDSALYLCASSLDGYTDTQYFGPGTRLTVL.

This clone was recorded only once. This chain connects TRBV7-9 to TRBJ2-2; no reliable D call. Germline lookup yields CDR1 SEHNR and CDR2 FQNEAQ (reference sequence). The CDR3 length is 14 residues. V lost 2 bases to trimming and J lost 3 bases, with 7 bases between them. CDR3 region: CASSLSGYTGELFF. The DNA of the CDR3 is TGTGCCAGCAGCTTAAGTGGGTACACCGGGGAGCTGTTTTTT.

This clone was observed a single time. The gene calls are TRBV9 and TRBJ2-7; no firm D call. The ends were cut back, 2 bases at V and 4 bases at J, with 10 bases in the middle. Germline values: CDR1 SGDLS, CDR2 YYNGEE. The CDR3 runs 13 residues. The CDR3 coding sequence is TGTGCCAGCAGCGTCGGTCCCCAGTACGAGCAGTACTTC. It encodes CASSVGPQYEQYF.

The chain is built from TRBV10-2 and TRBJ2-1, with 11 bases lining up with TRBD1. Germline V CDR1 and CDR2: WSHSY, SAAADI. The ends lost 6 bases at V and 9 bases at J; junction bases unmatched: 16. This CDR3 contains 17 residues. CDR3 DNA: TGCGCCAGCAGGGAAGGACAGGGGGCGACCCCTCGCTTTGAGCAGTTCTTC. It yields the protein CASREGQGATPRFEQFF.

This chain connects TRBV30 to TRBJ1-2; 9 nucleotides align to TRBD1. Germline V lookup: CDR1 GTSNPN, CDR2 SVGIG (reference sequence). Trimming removed 8 bases from V and 7 bases from J; junction bases left unmatched: 17. This CDR3 comprises 15 residues. The CDR3 reads CAGRDRVISGGGYTF. DNA for the CDR3: TGTGCCGGGCGGGACAGGGTAATTAGTGGTGGTGGCTACACCTTC.

A note on this clone: Other DNA sequences in the same sample also yield this CDR3. The CDR3 protein is CASSVRGSNTGELFF. CDR3 nucleotides: TGTGCCAGCAGCGTGCGGGGTAGCAACACCGGGGAGCTGTTTTTT. The V call is TRBV9, the J call TRBJ2-2; tentatively, D is TRBD2 (6 bases). From germline, CDR1 is SGDLS and CDR2 YYNGEE. The CDR3 is 15 amino acids. V was trimmed by 2 bases and J by 2 bases, leaving 10 bases between them.

In DNA form, the CDR3 reads TGTGCCAGTAGTATTGTACAGGGTCGGGAGCAGTACTTC. Its translation is CASSIVQGREQYF. The V gene is TRBV19, the J gene TRBJ2-7; the D gene is possibly TRBD1 (6 bases). The CDR3 is 13 residues long. The V and J ends lost 3 bases and 7 bases respectively, with 13 bases between them. Germline-derived CDR1 and CDR2 are LNHDA and SQIVND (reference sequence).

The genes are TRBV28 and TRBJ2-1; 14 bases fit TRBD2. This CDR3 region has 18 residues. V gave up 5 bases and J gave up 0 bases; unmatched junction bases: 6. Germline V lookup: CDR1 MDHEN, CDR2 SYDVKM. The CDR3 loop is CASSPPTSGRGSYNEQFF. CDR3 nucleotide sequence: TGTGCCAGCAGTCCCCCGACTAGCGGGAGGGGCTCCTACAATGAGCAGTTCTTC.

The genes are TRBV7-9 and TRBJ2-5; 12 bases agree with TRBD2. CDR1 and CDR2 (germline): SEHNR, FQNEAQ (reference sequence). Losses at the gene ends were 4 bases for V and 3 bases for J; bases not matched to a gene: 6. The CDR3 extends over 16 amino acids. The CDR3 bases are TGTGCCAGCAGCTCAGGGCTAGCGGGAGGGGAAGAGACCCAGTACTTC. Its translation is CASSSGLAGGEETQYF.

The chain is built from TRBV28 and TRBJ1-5, with TRBD1 matching over 7 bases. The CDR3 is 17 amino acids. V was pared by 2 bases and J by 1 base, with 8 bases of the junction left unmatched. Germline V lookup: CDR1 MDHEN, CDR2 SYDVKM. This chain's CDR3 is CASSLTAGGWSNQPQHF. The CDR3 nucleotides are TGTGCCAGCAGTTTAACAGCAGGGGGATGGAGCAATCAGCCCCAGCATTTT.